The next 17 T cell receptor beta chains were all read from a single sample in a study of T cells in Graves' hyperthyroidism and ophthalmopathy. Amplified TCR beta CDR3 regions derived from RNA transcripts. First-round RT-PCR of the TCR CDR3 relied on the HTBI primer set. TCRdb redid the calling of the multiplex PCR reads with MiXCR, one entry per CDR3 protein. The sample includes about 360,000 distinct CDR3 sequences, about 13% seen only once; the top ten take 9.2%. Sequences were obtained from blood. Receptors originate from a woman under 30 with Graves' hyperthyroidism.

This chain links TRBV5-5 with TRBJ1-1, with D hard to call. Germline assignment: CDR1 SGHKS and CDR2 YYEKEE (reference sequence). Trimming took 4 bases from V and 3 from J, leaving 16 bases between them. This CDR3 comprises 15 residues. CDR3 region: CASSLGKGLDTEAFF. DNA of the CDR3: TGTGCCAGCAGCCTTGGGAAGGGCCTCGACACTGAAGCTTTCTTT.

This clonotype was counted at least ten times. This chain connects TRBV20-1 to TRBJ2-1, with TRBD1 matching 8 bases. The length of the CDR3 is 14 residues. The V gene's germline CDR1 is DFQATT and CDR2 SNEGSKA (reference sequence). With 7 bases clipped from V and 4 bases from J, the junction kept 9 bases outside the gene matches. CDR3 DNA sequence: TGCAGTGGACAGGGGACCCACGAGTACAATGAGCAGTTCTTC. Protein sequence: CSGQGTHEYNEQFF.

This clonotype came up many times. The V gene is TRBV11-2, the J gene TRBJ2-2; D is unclear. The CDR3 covers 13 residues. V was cut by 2 bases and J by 4 bases, with 5 bases left in between. Germline V lookup: CDR1 SGHAT, CDR2 FQNNGV. The CDR3 here is CASSLILTGELFF. CDR3 bases: TGTGCCAGCAGCTTAATCCTCACCGGGGAGCTGTTTTTT.

The V and J genes are TRBV7-8 and TRBJ2-2; D gene unclear. Germline CDR1 reads SGHVS; CDR2 reads FQNEAQ. The CDR3 has 16 residues. Between the trimmed V and J ends, which lost 5 bases and 0 bases, there was a span of 13 bases. The CDR3 spells CASSDSRLPNTGELFF. The CDR3 DNA reads TGTGCCAGCAGCGATAGTAGGCTCCCGAACACCGGGGAGCTGTTTTTT.

This clonotype was observed many times. This chain joins TRBV5-1 and TRBJ2-1, with D perhaps given as TRBD1 or TRBD2 (5 bases each). CDR3 size: 20 residues. The V end lost 0 bases, the J end lost 8 bases, and 30 bases lay between the germline ends. The V gene's germline CDR1 is SGHRS and CDR2 YFSETQ. The CDR3: CASSLGFSRPAGTQWHEQFF. The CDR3 region has the DNA TGCGCCAGCAGCTTGGGATTTTCGCGGCCGGCCGGGACGCAATGGCATGAGCAGTTCTTC.

V and J are TRBV19 and TRBJ2-5, with 7 bases lining up with TRBD2. Germline CDR1 reads LNHDA; CDR2 reads SQIVND (reference sequence). This CDR3 is 14 amino acids long. V shed 7 bases, J shed 4 bases, and the junction held 9 bases outside the gene matches. The CDR3 sequence is CASMEGGPIETQYF. CDR3 nucleotides: TGTGCCAGTATGGAGGGAGGGCCGATAGAGACCCAGTACTTC.

The chain links TRBV7-6 to TRBJ2-7; tentatively, D is TRBD2 (6 bases). CDR1 and CDR2 from the germline V gene are SGHVS and FNYEAQ. The V end lost 1 base, the J end lost 3 bases, and 7 bases lay between the germline ends. CDR3 size: 13 residues. CDR3 region: CASSLEGGYEQYF. In DNA, the CDR3 is TGTGCCAGCAGCTTAGAGGGAGGCTACGAGCAGTACTTC.

This clonotype was seen ten or more times. The chain is built from TRBV20-1 and TRBJ2-1, with 14 nucleotides matching TRBD2. The CDR3 sequence is 15 residues long. Germline loops: CDR1 DFQATT, CDR2 SNEGSKA (reference sequence). Trimming cost V 1 base and J 6 bases; bases outside gene matches: 2. CDR3 sequence reads: CSARVGTSGSNEQFF. The CDR3 DNA is TGCAGTGCTAGAGTCGGGACTAGCGGGAGCAATGAGCAGTTCTTC.

This clonotype has at least ten counts. In DNA form, the CDR3 reads TGTGCCATGACGAGGCCCGAGGTCCTGAACACTGAAGCTTTCTTT. It encodes CAMTRPEVLNTEAFF. V usage is TRBV6-1 and J usage is TRBJ1-1; D is undetermined. The germline V gene encodes CDR1 MNHNS and CDR2 SASEGT. CDR3 length equals 15 residues. Trimming took off 10 bases at V and 0 bases at J, with 18 bases between the two ends.

This clonotype was seen more than once but under ten times. The rearrangement joins TRBV27 to TRBJ2-1; D ambiguous. Trimming cost V 0 bases and J 12 bases, with 12 bases left between them. The CDR3 contains 13 residues. The germline CDR1 and CDR2 sequences are MNHEY and SMNVEV (reference sequence). CDR3 DNA sequence: TGTGCCAGCAGTTTATCATTTGGGTCATGGCAGTTCTTC. Translation: CASSLSFGSWQFF.

This clonotype was recorded many times. J is TRBJ1-1 and V is TRBV20-1; D might be TRBD1 (6 bases). V was trimmed by 6 bases and J by 0 bases, leaving 17 bases between them. CDR3 size: 15 residues. Germline assignment: CDR1 DFQATT and CDR2 SNEGSKA (reference sequence). The CDR3 coding sequence is TGCAGTGCCCCGACCGGGGGCGTGTTGAACACTGAAGCTTTCTTT. Translation gives CSAPTGGVLNTEAFF.

This clonotype was seen once. V and J are TRBV28 and TRBJ2-3, with D perhaps matching TRBD1 or TRBD2 (5 bases each). Germline V gene data show CDR1 as MDHEN and CDR2 as SYDVKM. Trimming took off 3 bases at V and 3 bases at J, with 19 bases between the two ends. This CDR3 has 17 residues. The CDR3 nucleotides are TGTGCCAGCAGTTTTTCTTTACTGTCTGGGGGTACAGATACGCAGTATTTT. As protein: CASSFSLLSGGTDTQYF.

The chain links TRBV28 to TRBJ2-2, with TRBD1 as a possible D gene (5 bases). This CDR3 has 17 residues. Germline lookup yields CDR1 MDHEN and CDR2 SYDVKM. V gave up 6 bases and J gave up 2 bases, with 19 bases separating them. CDR3 sequence (DNA): TGTGCCAGCAGCAATACGAAAAGGGGCCTCAACACCGGGGAGCTGTTTTTT. It encodes CASSNTKRGLNTGELFF.

This clonotype has a count of ten or more. This chain joins TRBV11-1 and TRBJ1-4, with a tentative D call TRBD1 (5 bases). V shed 5 bases and J shed 7 bases, with 17 bases lying between them. CDR1 SGHAT and CDR2 FQDESV come from the germline V gene (reference sequence). The CDR3 loop spans 15 amino acids. DNA of the CDR3: TGTGCCAGCAGCCCGGGACGGACGGGCGGTGAAAAACTGTTTTTT. Its protein product is CASSPGRTGGEKLFF. Drawing the rest from reference TRBV11-1 and TRBJ1-4, the complete variable domain is EAEVAQSPRYKITEKSQAVAFWCDPISGHATLYWYRQILGQGPELLVQFQDESVVDDSQLPKDRFSAERLKGVDSTLKIQPAELGDSAMYLCASSPGRTGGEKLFFGSGTQLSVL.

This clonotype appeared many times. The chain couples TRBV5-1 to TRBJ2-1, with D possibly matching TRBD1 (6 bases). CDR1 and CDR2 from the germline V gene are SGHRS and YFSETQ. This CDR3 has 14 residues. V lost 4 bases and J 2 bases, leaving 10 bases between the germline ends. CDR3 amino acids: CASSRRTAYNEQFF. CDR3 sequence (DNA): TGCGCCAGCAGCAGAAGGACAGCCTACAATGAGCAGTTCTTC.

This sequence joins TRBV3-1 and TRBJ2-3, with TRBD1 matching over 8 bases. The trim removed 1 base at V and 1 base at J, leaving 7 bases unmatched. From germline, CDR1 is LGHDT and CDR2 YNNKEL (reference sequence). The CDR3 runs to 17 residues. The CDR3 is CASSQVVGDRRTDTQYF. In nucleotides, the CDR3 is TGTGCCAGCAGCCAAGTGGTGGGGGACAGGCGCACAGATACGCAGTATTTT.

The V call is TRBV19, the J call TRBJ1-1, with a weak D call TRBD1 (5 bases). The germline gives CDR1 LNHDA, CDR2 SQIVND (reference sequence). The V end was cut by 8 bases, the J end by 1 base, with 14 bases between. The length of the CDR3 is 14 residues. CDR3 nucleotide sequence: TGTGCCAGTTACACCGTCGGGGGGAACACTGAAGCTTTCTTT. This translates into CASYTVGGNTEAFF.